The clone carrying this TCR beta chain showed up just once. No antigen is known for it. The sample comes from a study of T cells in Graves' hyperthyroidism and ophthalmopathy. Study findings and constraints: A median about 7 months before onset, the model predicted ophthalmopathy. Appearing also in blood were most of the thyroid clonotypes expanded above 0.001.

Germline CDR1 MNHNS, CDR2 SASEGT. This CDR3 is built from 16 residues. Trimming cost V 2 bases and J 1 base, with 12 bases left between them. TCR beta CDR3 sequences were amplified from RNA transcripts. The primer set for the first-round RT-PCR of the TCR CDR3 was HTBI. TCRdb reanalysed the multiplex PCR reads using MiXCR and keeps one entry per CDR3 protein. The sample lists some 400,000 distinct CDR3 sequences, about 18% occurring once. The sequence was collected from a woman aged 18-29 years with Graves' hyperthyroidism. Sequencing was carried out using blood. The genes are TRBV6-1 and TRBJ1-5, with a weak D call TRBD1 (6 bases). The CDR3 is CASSEMGGTSNQPQHF. As DNA, the CDR3 is TGTGCCAGCAGTGAAATGGGAGGGACAAGCAATCAGCCCCAGCATTTT.